This T cell receptor (beta chain) originates from a study of CD8+CD57+ T cells in acquired aplastic anemia. Profiles of TCR beta VDJ and CDR3 were generated from a genomic DNA template. Using its own MiXCR run on the reads, TCRdb lists one record per CDR3 protein. The repertoire includes 150,000 or so distinct CDR3 sequences, less than 60% of them detected once, and about 2.6% sits in the top ten. As concerns this clonotype: No antigen is known for it.

Study-wide points: Common to patients and controls were 25 to 30 CD8+ CDR3 sequences. Patients did not significantly differ from controls in CD8+ Simpson's diversity.

Previously, flow cytometry had revealed CD8+CD57+ cell expansion in the patients chosen for sequencing. Every patient presented with severe acquired aplastic anemia. CDR3 length equals 15 residues. The V segment lost 5 bases and the J segment 7 bases; nucleotides outside the gene matches: 11. Germline V CDR1 and CDR2: LNHDA, SQIVND (reference sequence). The material sequenced was sorted CD4+, CD8+, or CD8+CD57+ T cells (not recorded which) from PBMCs. This chain joins TRBV19 and TRBJ2-5; 9 nucleotides match TRBD2. The TCR sequence derives from a human donor with aplastic anemia. CDR3 coding DNA: TGTGCCAGTAGTTCACAGCCTAGCGGGATTGGGACCCAGTACTTC. This gives the protein CASSSQPSGIGTQYF.